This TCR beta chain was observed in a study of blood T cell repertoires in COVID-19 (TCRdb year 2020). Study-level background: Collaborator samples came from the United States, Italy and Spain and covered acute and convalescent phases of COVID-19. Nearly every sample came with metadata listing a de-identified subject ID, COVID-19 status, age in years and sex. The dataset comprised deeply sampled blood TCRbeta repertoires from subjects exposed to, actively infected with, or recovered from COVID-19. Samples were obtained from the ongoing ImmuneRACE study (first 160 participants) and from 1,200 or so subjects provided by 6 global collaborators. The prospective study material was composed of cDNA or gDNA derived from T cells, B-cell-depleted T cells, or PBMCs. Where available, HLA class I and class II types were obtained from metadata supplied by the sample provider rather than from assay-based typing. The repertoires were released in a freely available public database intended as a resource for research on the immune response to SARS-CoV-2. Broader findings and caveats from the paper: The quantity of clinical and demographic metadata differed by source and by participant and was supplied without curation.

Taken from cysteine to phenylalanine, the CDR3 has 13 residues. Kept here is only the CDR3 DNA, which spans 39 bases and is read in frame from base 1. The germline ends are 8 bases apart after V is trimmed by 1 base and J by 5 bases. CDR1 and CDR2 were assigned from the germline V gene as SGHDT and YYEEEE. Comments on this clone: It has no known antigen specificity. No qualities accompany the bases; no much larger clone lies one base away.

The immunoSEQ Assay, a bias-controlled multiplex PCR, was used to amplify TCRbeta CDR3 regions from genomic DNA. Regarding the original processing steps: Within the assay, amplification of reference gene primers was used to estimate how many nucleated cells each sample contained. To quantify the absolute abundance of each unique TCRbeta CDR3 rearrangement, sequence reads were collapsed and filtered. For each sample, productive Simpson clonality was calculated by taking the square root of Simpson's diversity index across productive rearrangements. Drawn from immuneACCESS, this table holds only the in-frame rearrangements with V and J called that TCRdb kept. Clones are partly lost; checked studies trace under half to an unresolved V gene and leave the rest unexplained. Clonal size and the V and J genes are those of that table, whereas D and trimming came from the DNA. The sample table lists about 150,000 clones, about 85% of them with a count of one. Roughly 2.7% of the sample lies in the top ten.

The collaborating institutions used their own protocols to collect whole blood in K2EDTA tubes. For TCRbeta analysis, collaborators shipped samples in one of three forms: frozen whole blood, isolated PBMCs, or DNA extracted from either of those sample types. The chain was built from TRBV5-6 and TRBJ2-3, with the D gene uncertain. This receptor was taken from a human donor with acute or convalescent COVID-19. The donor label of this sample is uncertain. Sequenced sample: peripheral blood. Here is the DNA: TGTGCCAGCAGCTTGAGTTCCGGAGATACGCAGTATTTT. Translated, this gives CASSLSSGDTQYF. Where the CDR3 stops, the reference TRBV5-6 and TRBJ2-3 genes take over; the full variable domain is DAGVTQSPTHLIKTRGQQVTLRCSPKSGHDTVSWYQQALGQGPQFIFQYYEEEERQRGNFPDRFSGHQFPNYSSELNVNALLLGDSALYLCASSLSSGDTQYFGPGTRLTVL.